This is a list of T cell receptor beta chains from one sample in a study of blood T cell repertoires in COVID-19. The protocol was immunoSEQ multiplex PCR, while the TCRdb copy is restricted to in-frame clones and leaves out a portion. The profile shows about 180,000 clones, 70% to 90% of them singletons. Sequences were obtained from peripheral blood. The receptor set was obtained from a human donor with active or convalescent COVID-19. The donor label of this sample is uncertain. CDR3s include the opening cysteine and the closing phenylalanine or tryptophan. D genes are given only for firm matches. Part of the rows lack a size; the others show once, few, many or a class for expanded clones.

>TRBJ2-7|TRBV3-1/TRBV3-2|.|.
TGTGCCAGCACGAGCGGCAGGTCTAACGAGCAGTACTTC
CASTSGRSNEQYF
>TRBJ1-5|TRBV30|.|.
TGTGCCTGGAGTGTACTACGCAATCAGCCCCAGCATTTT
CAWSVLRNQPQHF
>TRBJ2-1|TRBV19|TRBD2|.
TGTGCCAGTGCCTTAGCGGGAGGGCCTGAAAATGAGCAGTTCTTC
CASALAGGPENEQFF
>TRBJ2-1|TRBV12-3/TRBV12-4|TRBD2|once
TGTGCCAGTAGCGGGAGGGCCCTCAATGAGCAGTTCTTC
CASSGRALNEQFF
>TRBJ2-3|TRBV7-3|.|few
TGTGCCAGCAGCTACAGGGGGGGAGATACGCAGTATTTT
CASSYRGGDTQYF
>TRBJ1-1|TRBV13|.|.
TGTGCCAGCAGGTCCCAGGGATGGATCACTGAAGCTTTCTTT
CASRSQGWITEAFF
>TRBJ2-3|TRBV5-8|TRBD1|.
TGTGCCAGCAGCTTAGGACAGGCCGGCACAGATACGCAGTATTTT
CASSLGQAGTDTQYF
>TRBJ1-1|TRBV7-2|TRBD1|.
TGTGCCAGCAGGGAGGACAGGCTGGAGATTGAAGCTTTCTTT
CASREDRLEIEAFF
>TRBJ2-1|TRBV14|TRBD2|once
TGTGCCAGCTCTCTGGGGACTAGCGGGGGGGCACTATCCTACAATGAGCAGTTCTTC
CASSLGTSGGALSYNEQFF
>TRBJ2-7|TRBV18|TRBD2|once
TGTGCCAGCTCACCTCTTTCCGGGGGGGAGTACGAGCAGTACTTC
CASSPLSGGEYEQYF
>TRBJ2-3|TRBV5-1|TRBD2|.
TGCGCCAGCAGCTTGACTAGCGCCACAGATACGCAGTATTTT
CASSLTSATDTQYF
>TRBJ1-2|TRBV5-1|.|.
TGCGCCAGCAGCCGTTTAGGGGATACAGACGTTGGCTACACCTTC
CASSRLGDTDVGYTF
>TRBJ2-7|TRBV2|.|.
TGTGCCAGCAGGCCCAAGGCGGAACTCTACGAGCAGTACTTC
CASRPKAELYEQYF
>TRBJ1-2|TRBV5-1|.|.
TGCGCCAGCAGCTTCCGGGACATGTCTGGCTACACCTTC
CASSFRDMSGYTF
>TRBJ2-7|TRBV7-2|.|.
TGTGCCAGCAGCTTAGCGCTAGTACAGGGCTACGAGCAGTACTTC
CASSLALVQGYEQYF
>TRBJ2-5|TRBV5-1|.|.
TGCGCCAGCAGCTCGGGGACCCAGGGGGAGACCCAGTACTTC
CASSSGTQGETQYF
>TRBJ2-1|TRBV29-1|TRBD1|.
TGCAGCCCCGGGACAGGTACGGATGAGCAGTTCTTC
CSPGTGTDEQFF
>TRBJ2-7|TRBV11-1|TRBD1|.
TGTGCCAGCAGCTTTGAACAGGGGAGCTCCTACGAGCAGTACTTC
CASSFEQGSSYEQYF
>TRBJ2-7|TRBV5-6|TRBD2|.
TGTGCCAGCAGCCTTCTGGGGGAGGGCCTTGGGGACGAGCAGTACTTC
CASSLLGEGLGDEQYF
>TRBJ2-7|TRBV13|.|.
TGTGCCAGCAGGGCGAGGGGAGGCTCCTACGAGCAGTACTTC
CASRARGGSYEQYF
>TRBJ1-2|TRBV29-1|TRBD1|.
TGCAGCGGATTACAGGGGGCTAACTATGGCTACACCTTC
CSGLQGANYGYTF
>TRBJ2-3|TRBV2|TRBD2|.
TGTGCCAGCAGTGAAGCGCTCGGGGGGGGGACAGATACGCAGTATTTT
CASSEALGGGTDTQYF
>TRBJ1-2|TRBV5-6|TRBD1|.
TGTGCCAGCAGCCAGGACAGGGATTACGGCTACACCTTC
CASSQDRDYGYTF
>TRBJ2-2|TRBV7-2|TRBD2|.
TGTGCCAGCAGCTTAGGTGTGAAGCGGGGGGGTCCGAACACCGGGGAGCTGTTTTTT
CASSLGVKRGGPNTGELFF
>TRBJ2-3|TRBV19|TRBD2|.
TGTGCCAGTAGTCCCCCACTAGCGGGAGTACGCACAGATACGCAGTATTTT
CASSPPLAGVRTDTQYF
>TRBJ2-2|TRBV28|.|.
TGTGCCAGCAGTTTATTTCGCGGGGAGCTGTTTTTT
CASSLFRGELFF
>TRBJ1-4|TRBV9|.|.
TGTGCCAGCAGCGTGGGGCCCCAAGCCGAAAAACTGTTTTTT
CASSVGPQAEKLFF